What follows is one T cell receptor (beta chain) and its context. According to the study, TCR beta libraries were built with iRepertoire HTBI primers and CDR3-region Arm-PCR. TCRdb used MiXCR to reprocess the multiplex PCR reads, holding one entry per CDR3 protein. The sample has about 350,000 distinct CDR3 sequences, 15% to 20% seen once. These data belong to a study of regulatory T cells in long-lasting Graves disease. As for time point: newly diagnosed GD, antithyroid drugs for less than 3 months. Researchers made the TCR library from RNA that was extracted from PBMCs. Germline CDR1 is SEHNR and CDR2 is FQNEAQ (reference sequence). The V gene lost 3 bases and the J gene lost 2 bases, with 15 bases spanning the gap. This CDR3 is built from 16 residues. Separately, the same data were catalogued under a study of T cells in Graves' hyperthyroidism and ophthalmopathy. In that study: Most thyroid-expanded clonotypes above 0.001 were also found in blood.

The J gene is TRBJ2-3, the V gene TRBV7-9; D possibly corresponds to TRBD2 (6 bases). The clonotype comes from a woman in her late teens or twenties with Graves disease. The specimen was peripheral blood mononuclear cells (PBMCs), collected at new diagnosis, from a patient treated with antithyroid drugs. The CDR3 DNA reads TGTGCCAGCAGCTTTGCGCCCGGGACTCCCACAGATACGCAGTATTTT. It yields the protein CASSFAPGTPTDTQYF.